A selection of T cell receptor beta chains follows, all from one sample in a study of shared clonotypes between healthy human individuals. TCRdb keeps only in-frame clones here, not all; method: immunoSEQ multiplex PCR. The sample consists of approximately 1.1 million clones, about four fifths of them appearing once. The material sequenced was memory CD4+ T cells from PBMCs. The receptors were gathered from a young man in good health. Some clones in this sample may be carry-over from other donors' samples. The CDR3 runs from the conserved cysteine through the conserved F or W. D genes are given only for firm matches. Clone size is shown for a subset of rows, as once, few, many or a class of expanded clone.

>-|TRBV7-3|-|TRBJ2-5
CASRETTGETQYF
TGTGCCAGCAGGGAAACGACCGGGGAGACCCAGTACTTC
>TRBD2|TRBV7-3|-|TRBJ2-1
CASSFRLAGIGEQFF
TGTGCCAGCAGCTTTCGCCTAGCGGGAATCGGGGAGCAGTTCTTC
>-|TRBV28|once|TRBJ2-1
CASSPRHREPTYNEQFF
TGTGCCAGCAGTCCCCGTCATAGGGAACCCACCTACAATGAGCAGTTCTTC
>-|TRBV4-2|-|TRBJ1-1
CASSGREAEAFF
TGTGCCAGCAGTGGCAGGGAGGCTGAAGCTTTCTTT
>-|TRBV27|few|TRBJ2-1
CASSLGGGEQFF
TGTGCCAGCAGTTTAGGCGGTGGGGAGCAGTTCTTC
>-|TRBV14|-|TRBJ1-1
CASSQEWGLNTEAFF
TGTGCCAGCAGCCAAGAATGGGGATTGAACACTGAAGCTTTCTTT
>TRBD1|TRBV19|-|TRBJ1-1
CASSIIGGSEGVTEAFF
TGTGCCAGTAGTATAATAGGGGGCAGTGAGGGCGTCACTGAAGCTTTCTTT
>-|TRBV2|-|TRBJ2-5
CAIRDYQETQYF
TGTGCCATCCGGGACTACCAAGAGACCCAGTACTTC
>-|TRBV6-1|once|TRBJ1-5
CASRLTGADQPQHF
TGTGCCAGCAGGCTCACCGGGGCCGATCAGCCCCAGCATTTT
>TRBD1|TRBV7-6|-|TRBJ2-7
CASSSSNRGRSYEQYF
TGTGCCAGCAGCTCGTCTAACAGGGGGCGATCCTACGAGCAGTACTTC
>TRBD2|TRBV29-1|-|TRBJ2-7
CSVFTGLVGSYEQYF
TGCAGCGTTTTTACAGGACTAGTAGGTTCCTACGAGCAGTACTTC
>TRBD1|TRBV6-5|many|TRBJ1-2
CASSSGQGPGYTF
TGTGCCAGCAGTTCCGGACAGGGACCTGGCTACACCTTC
>-|TRBV10-2|medium-sized|TRBJ1-3
CASRDSSGNTIYF
TGCGCCAGCAGGGACAGCTCTGGAAACACCATATATTTT
>TRBD2|TRBV5-4|few|TRBJ2-3
CASSSTSSGPTKNTQYF
TGTGCCAGCAGCTCGACGTCTAGCGGCCCCACAAAAAATACGCAGTATTTT
>TRBD1|TRBV5-1|-|TRBJ1-2
CASSEQGSYGYTF
TGCGCCAGCAGCGAACAGGGGTCCTATGGCTACACCTTC
>-|TRBV7-8|-|TRBJ2-2
CASTNRVADGELFF
TGTGCCAGCACCAACAGGGTGGCGGACGGGGAGCTGTTTTTT
>-|TRBV11-2|-|TRBJ1-2
CASSFDRNYGYTF
TGTGCCAGCAGCTTCGACAGAAACTATGGCTACACCTTC
>-|TRBV14|-|TRBJ1-1
CASSQGQGYGAFF
TGTGCCAGCAGCCAAGGTCAAGGGTATGGAGCTTTCTTT
>-|TRBV7-6|-|TRBJ2-1
CASSSPPLRDEQFF
TGTGCCAGCAGCTCCCCCCCCCTAAGGGATGAGCAGTTCTTC
>-|TRBV11-3|few|TRBJ2-3
CASSSGLSPSTDTQYF
TGTGCCAGCAGCTCGGGACTCTCGCCTAGCACAGATACGCAGTATTTT
>-|TRBV2|-|TRBJ2-5
CASTGWETQYF
TGTGCCAGCACGGGGTGGGAGACCCAGTACTTC
>TRBD2|TRBV6-5|-|TRBJ2-7
CASSALAGVAVQYF
TGTGCCAGCAGTGCCCTAGCGGGAGTAGCGGTGCAGTACTTC
>TRBD1|TRBV28|-|TRBJ2-7
CASSPADRGTHEQYF
TGTGCCAGCAGCCCTGCGGACAGGGGAACGCACGAGCAGTACTTC
>-|TRBV9|-|TRBJ2-1
CASSLVGSNEQFF
TGTGCCAGCAGTCTAGTCGGCAGCAATGAGCAGTTCTTC
>TRBD2|TRBV6-4|-|TRBJ2-7
CASSETWASGTYEQYF
TGTGCCAGCAGTGAAACCTGGGCTAGCGGTACCTACGAGCAGTACTTC
>-|TRBV11-3|-|TRBJ2-7
CASGGGRLSDPYEQYF
TGTGCCAGCGGGGGGGGCAGGCTGTCTGATCCCTACGAGCAGTACTTC
>-|TRBV5-6|-|TRBJ1-4
CASSANGVWDEKLFF
TGTGCCAGCAGCGCCAACGGGGTCTGGGATGAAAAACTGTTTTTT
>-|TRBV28|few|TRBJ1-1
CASSLGSHTEAFF
TGTGCCAGCAGTTTAGGGAGTCACACTGAAGCTTTCTTT
>-|TRBV5-1|-|TRBJ1-2
CASSLVSGANYGYTF
TGCGCCAGCAGCTTGGTCTCCGGGGCTAACTATGGCTACACCTTC
>-|TRBV28|few|TRBJ1-1
CASSFVTRRNTEAFF
TGTGCCAGCAGTTTCGTTACGCGCAGGAACACTGAAGCTTTCTTT
>-|TRBV5-8|-|TRBJ1-5
CASSGEGRSNQPQHF
TGTGCCAGCAGCGGGGAGGGGAGAAGCAATCAGCCCCAGCATTTT
>-|TRBV19|-|TRBJ1-5
CASSIVGNQPQHF
TGTGCCAGTAGTATAGTGGGCAATCAGCCCCAGCATTTT
>TRBD1|TRBV20-1|-|TRBJ2-4
CSANRGDIQYF
TGCAGTGCTAACAGGGGTGACATTCAGTACTTC
>-|TRBV6-1|-|TRBJ2-7
CASGGPQGYEQYF
TGTGCCAGCGGGGGACCCCAGGGTTACGAGCAGTACTTC
>TRBD1|TRBV6-6|-|TRBJ1-3
CASSPAGGNTIYF
TGTGCCAGCAGCCCGGCAGGGGGGAACACCATATATTTT
>TRBD2|TRBV11-3|-|TRBJ2-1
CASSVGLAGGMDEQFF
TGTGCCAGCAGTGTGGGACTAGCGGGAGGAATGGATGAGCAGTTCTTC
>TRBD1|TRBV6-5|-|TRBJ2-2
CASRKGRTGKSGLFF
TGTGCCAGCAGGAAAGGCAGGACAGGGAAATCGGGGCTGTTTTTT
>TRBD1|TRBV4-1|-|TRBJ1-2
CASSRDSDNYGYTF
TGCGCCAGCAGCCGGGACAGCGATAACTATGGCTACACCTTC
>-|TRBV6-6|-|TRBJ2-1
CASSSTGTLDNEQFF
TGTGCCAGCAGTTCAACCGGGACATTAGACAATGAGCAGTTCTTC
>TRBD1|TRBV18|-|TRBJ2-7
CASSPLAGGEQYF
TGTGCCAGCTCACCACTCGCAGGGGGCGAGCAGTACTTC
>TRBD2|TRBV4-1|-|TRBJ2-3
CASSSGRAGTDTQYF
TGCGCCAGCTCTAGCGGGAGGGCGGGCACAGATACGCAGTATTTT
>TRBD2|TRBV6-5|-|TRBJ2-3
CASSSRLAGGPDTQYF
TGTGCCAGCAGTTCTAGACTAGCGGGAGGGCCAGATACGCAGTATTTT
>TRBD1|TRBV18|-|TRBJ2-7
CASSPWTGGGYEQYF
TGTGCCAGCTCACCATGGACAGGGGGCGGCTACGAGCAGTACTTC
>-|TRBV30|-|TRBJ2-3
CAWSVGRDTQYF
TGTGCCTGGAGTGTAGGGAGGGATACGCAGTATTTT
>TRBD2|TRBV6-1|-|TRBJ2-5
CASSEQPSGEETQYF
TGTGCCAGCAGTGAACAGCCTAGCGGGGAAGAGACCCAGTACTTC
>-|TRBV7-3|-|TRBJ2-3
CASSRGGPDTQYF
TGTGCCAGCAGCCGAGGGGGGCCAGATACGCAGTATTTT
>-|TRBV9|-|TRBJ2-2
CASSVGRTGELFF
TGTGCCAGCAGCGTCGGGCGCACCGGGGAGCTGTTTTTT
>TRBD1|TRBV30|few|TRBJ2-6
CAWNRGRTGANVLTF
TGTGCCTGGAACAGGGGGCGAACTGGGGCCAACGTCCTGACTTTC
>TRBD2|TRBV5-1|-|TRBJ2-2
CASSPRTSGRATDTGELFF
TGCGCCAGCAGCCCGAGGACTAGCGGGAGGGCCACGGACACCGGGGAGCTGTTTTTT
>TRBD1|TRBV25-1|-|TRBJ2-7
CASIEQGNRYEQYF
TGTGCCAGCATTGAACAGGGGAACCGCTACGAGCAGTACTTC
>TRBD2|TRBV5-1|-|TRBJ2-1
CASSLGLAGVNEQFF
TGCGCCAGCAGCTTGGGTCTAGCGGGAGTAAATGAGCAGTTCTTC